The rows below give T cell receptor beta chains drawn from one sample of a study of OX40 agonist ivuxolimab in advanced cancers. Sequenced by immunoSEQ multiplex PCR; TCRdb stores in-frame clones only, minus some. The data show about 40,000 clones, about 82% seen once. Sequenced here: CD4+ or CD8+ T cells sorted from blood, sampled in a trial of the OX40 agonist ivuxolimab. These TCRs come from an adult with an advanced solid tumor such as melanoma, head and neck, liver or kidney cancer. CDR3s leave out the opening cysteine and the closing phenylalanine or tryptophan. A D gene is named only where the DNA matches it firmly.

v_call,cdr3_length,j_call,d_call,cdr3_aa
TRBV5-4,10,TRBJ2-3,-,ASSTHWDTQY
TRBV15,14,TRBJ1-1,-,ATSRVYARAGTEAF
TRBV5-1,12,TRBJ2-3,TRBD1,ASSPGQGSDTQY
TRBV18,13,TRBJ1-5,TRBD1,ASGQTGSSNQPQH
TRBV2,11,TRBJ1-1,-,ASRKTGNTEAF
TRBV5-1,12,TRBJ1-5,-,ASSSEPGNQPQH
TRBV29-1,11,TRBJ2-7,-,SVEDRFQNEQY
TRBV6-1,9,TRBJ2-7,-,ASREITEQY
TRBV20-1,9,TRBJ1-2,TRBD1,SANRGGGYT
TRBV23-1,14,TRBJ1-1,-,ASSQELTEVNTEAF
TRBV6-6,12,TRBJ2-7,TRBD1,ASSGQGQPHEQY
TRBV11-2,11,TRBJ2-1,-,ASSEGPYNEQF
TRBV30,12,TRBJ1-6,-,AWSVPGTNSPLH
TRBV2,12,TRBJ2-5,-,ARQTRASGETQY
TRBV5-1,15,TRBJ2-3,TRBD2,ASSSGLGMTGTDTQY
TRBV30,11,TRBJ2-2,TRBD2,AWTRGGTGELF
TRBV29-1,12,TRBJ2-5,TRBD2,SFSPPGRVETQY
TRBV7-9,12,TRBJ2-3,TRBD1,ASSPYDRADTQY
TRBV6-6,12,TRBJ2-7,-,ASSSGGGSYEQY
TRBV9,13,TRBJ1-5,-,ASSVGVNGNQPQH
TRBV2,13,TRBJ2-7,TRBD1,ASSELTGGTYEQY
TRBV10-3,12,TRBJ2-5,-,AISESQAQETQY
TRBV6-5,14,TRBJ1-3,TRBD1,ASSSNRGPAGNTIY
TRBV2,11,TRBJ1-4,TRBD1,ASSDQGGGKLF
TRBV18,15,TRBJ2-2,TRBD2,ASSQIQSGGNTGELF
TRBV5-1,12,TRBJ1-1,TRBD1,ASSWQQGSGEAF
TRBV7-8,15,TRBJ2-7,-,ASSLSGLRPPQYEQY
TRBV7-9,14,TRBJ1-6,-,ASSLERSSYNSPLH
TRBV28,12,TRBJ1-3,-,ASSSPGHRNTIY